Shown below are 16 T cell receptor beta chains from a single sample sequenced in a study of blood T cell repertoires in COVID-19. Sequenced by immunoSEQ multiplex PCR; TCRdb stores in-frame clones only, minus some. The repertoire has 99,000 or so clones, about 80% of them found once; the top ten carry 26%. Sequenced material: peripheral blood. These TCRs come from a man in his 60s with acute or convalescent COVID-19.

The chain carries TRBV6-5 and TRBJ2-7; D perhaps matches TRBD2 (7 bases). CDR1 is MNHEY, CDR2 SVGAGI, per germline. This CDR3 is 14 amino acids long. Deletions cut 7 bases from V and 6 bases from J, with 19 bases between. CDR3 residues: CASTWGGAGSEQYF. DNA for the CDR3: TGTGCCAGCACCTGGGGGGGGGCCGGGTCCGAGCAGTACTTC.

The chain couples TRBV5-1 to TRBJ2-2, with TRBD2 matching 11 bases. The CDR3 has 18 residues. Trimming took 3 bases from V and 3 from J; bases not matched to a gene: 10. The V gene's germline CDR1 is SGHRS and CDR2 YFSETQ. CDR3 amino acids: CASSSGVASGRYTGELFF. The CDR3 DNA is TGCGCCAGCAGCTCCGGGGTGGCTAGCGGGAGGTACACCGGGGAGCTGTTTTTT.

This chain joins TRBV19 and TRBJ2-5, with D hard to call. CDR3 length: 14 amino acids. Germline assignment: CDR1 LNHDA and CDR2 SQIVND (reference sequence). Trimming stripped 5 bases from V and 3 bases from J, with 13 bases between. The CDR3 nucleotides read TGTGCCAGTAGTCCCTCGACTCGTAAAGAGACCCAGTACTTC. It codes for CASSPSTRKETQYF.

The V and J genes are TRBV28 and TRBJ1-2; D gene unclear. Trimming stripped 3 bases from V and 8 bases from J, with 22 bases between. The CDR3 is made up of 16 amino acids. Looked up from germline, CDR1 is MDHEN and CDR2 is SYDVKM. CDR3 sequence reads: CASSFGDRRGIDGYTF. CDR3 DNA: TGTGCCAGCAGTTTTGGGGATCGGCGAGGGATTGACGGCTACACCTTC.

This chain links TRBV6-4 with TRBJ1-1; a weak D match, TRBD1 (6 bases). Germline CDR1 MRHNA, CDR2 SNTAGT. V lost 4 bases and J lost 7, with 13 bases in between. The CDR3 totals 13 residues. The CDR3 DNA is TGTGCCAGCAGTGCATCGGTAGGGGGTGAAGCTTTCTTT. Residues: CASSASVGGEAFF.

The chain is built from TRBV5-1 and TRBJ2-3; tentatively, D is TRBD2 (6 bases). This CDR3 spans 14 amino acids. CDR1 and CDR2 from the germline V gene are SGHRS and YFSETQ. The V end lost 0 bases, the J end lost 4 bases, and 9 bases lay between the germline ends. The DNA for the CDR3 is TGCGCCAGCAGCTTGGAGGGAGGAGCAGATACGCAGTATTTT. This sequence encodes CASSLEGGADTQYF.

This rearrangement joins TRBV28 to TRBJ1-5; possible D gene TRBD1, 6 bases. V gave up 6 bases and J gave up 11 bases, with 17 bases separating them. Germline CDR1 MDHEN, CDR2 SYDVKM. This CDR3 comprises 13 residues. In nucleotides, the CDR3 is TGTGCCAGCAGCATGGACAGTGCGGGGGCCCAGCATTTT. This codes for CASSMDSAGAQHF.

The gene calls are TRBV4-1 and TRBJ2-1, with 13 bases that match TRBD2. Trimming at V came to 4 bases and at J to 5 bases, leaving 2 bases not matched to a gene. In germline, CDR1 is MGHRA, CDR2 YSYEKL. CDR3 size: 15 residues. CDR3 sequence reads: CASSLGTSGNNEQFF. As DNA, the CDR3 is TGCGCCAGCAGCCTAGGGACTAGCGGGAACAATGAGCAGTTCTTC.

This clone appeared a single time. The chain carries TRBV5-6 and TRBJ2-7, with 8 bases fitting TRBD1. Germline values: CDR1 SGHDT, CDR2 YYEEEE. Unmatched junction bases numbered 5, after V lost 6 bases and J lost 0 bases. This CDR3 spans 14 amino acids. The CDR3 loop reads CASTETGGSYEQYV. The CDR3 nucleotides read TGTGCCAGCACCGAAACAGGGGGCTCCTACGAGCAGTACGTC.

The chain combines TRBV6-1 with TRBJ2-5, with D perhaps matching TRBD2 (5 bases). CDR3 length: 14 residues. From germline, CDR1 is MNHNS and CDR2 SASEGT. Trimming took off 2 bases at V and 5 bases at J, with 12 bases between the two ends. The chain's CDR3 is CASSEFGVGETQYF. As DNA, the CDR3 is TGTGCCAGCAGTGAATTCGGGGTCGGGGAGACCCAGTACTTC.

This clone occurred a few times. The chain has TRBV7-9 and TRBJ2-2; 11 bases are a match to TRBD2. The CDR3 sequence is 16 residues long. The trim removed 4 bases at V and 5 bases at J, leaving 6 bases unmatched. CDR1 SEHNR and CDR2 FQNEAQ come from the germline V gene (reference sequence). CDR3 protein: CASSSLGLAVTGELFF. CDR3 nucleotide sequence: TGTGCCAGCAGCTCTCTGGGACTAGCGGTAACCGGGGAGCTGTTTTTT.

The chain joins TRBV28 to TRBJ1-5; 7 nucleotides line up with TRBD1. V shed 5 bases, J shed 3 bases, and the junction held 7 bases outside the gene matches. Germline CDR1 reads MDHEN; CDR2 reads SYDVKM. This CDR3 has 15 amino acids. CDR3 coding DNA: TGTGCCAGCAGTACGGGACAGTCATACAATCAGCCCCAGCATTTT. Its translation: CASSTGQSYNQPQHF. Combining the CDR3 with reference TRBV28 and TRBJ1-5 gives the whole variable domain DVKVTQSSRYLVKRTGEKVFLECVQDMDHENMFWYRQDPGLGLRLIYFSYDVKMKEKGDIPEGYSVSREKKERFSLILESASTNQTSMYLCASSTGQSYNQPQHFGDGTRLSIL.

The chain uses TRBV6-2 or TRBV6-3 and TRBJ1-5; D remains unclear. The CDR3 runs 15 residues. Germline CDR1 reads MNHEY; CDR2 reads SVGEGT. The V and J ends lost 0 bases and 2 bases respectively, with 8 bases between them. The CDR3: CASSYSSTGNQPQHF. The CDR3 nucleotides are TGTGCCAGCAGTTACTCTAGTACGGGCAATCAGCCCCAGCATTTT.

The V and J genes are TRBV24-1 and TRBJ1-1, with D maybe TRBD1 (6 bases). Per germline, CDR1 KGHDR and CDR2 SFDVKD. Between the trimmed V and J ends, which lost 2 bases and 1 base, there was a span of 10 bases. The CDR3 length is 15 residues. The CDR3 spells CATSDSVTGNTEAFF. CDR3 nucleotides: TGTGCCACCAGTGATTCCGTGACAGGGAACACTGAAGCTTTCTTT.

V usage is TRBV28 and J usage is TRBJ1-4; 7 bases line up with TRBD1. Germline V gene lookup returns CDR1 MDHEN and CDR2 SYDVKM. With V trimmed by 4 bases and J by 2 bases, 7 bases remained unmatched. The CDR3 spans 16 residues. The CDR3 spells CASSSDMTGTNEKLFF. The CDR3 DNA is TGTGCCAGCAGTTCTGACATGACAGGGACTAATGAAAAACTGTTTTTT.

The chain has TRBV4-1 and TRBJ2-5, with 10 bases matching TRBD1. The V and J ends lost 4 bases and 2 bases, in that order; junction bases with no gene match: 4. Germline lookup yields CDR1 MGHRA and CDR2 YSYEKL. The CDR3 has 15 amino acids. CDR3 DNA sequence: TGCGCCAGCAGCCCATCGGACAGGGGGCAAGAGACCCAGTACTTC. Amino acid sequence: CASSPSDRGQETQYF.